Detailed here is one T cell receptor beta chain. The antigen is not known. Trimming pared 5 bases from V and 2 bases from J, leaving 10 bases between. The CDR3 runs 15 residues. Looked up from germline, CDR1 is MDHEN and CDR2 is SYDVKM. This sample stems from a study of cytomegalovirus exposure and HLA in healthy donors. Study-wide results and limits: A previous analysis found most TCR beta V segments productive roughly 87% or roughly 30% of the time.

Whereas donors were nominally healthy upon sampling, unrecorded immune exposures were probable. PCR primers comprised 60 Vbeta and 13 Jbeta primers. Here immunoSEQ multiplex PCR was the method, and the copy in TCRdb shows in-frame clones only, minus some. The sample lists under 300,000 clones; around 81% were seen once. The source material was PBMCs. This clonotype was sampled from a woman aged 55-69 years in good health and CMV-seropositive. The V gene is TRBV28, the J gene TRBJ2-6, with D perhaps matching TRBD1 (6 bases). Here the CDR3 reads CASSLSGAGANVLTF. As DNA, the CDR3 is TGTGCCAGCAGTCTTTCAGGGGCTGGGGCCAACGTCCTGACTTTC.